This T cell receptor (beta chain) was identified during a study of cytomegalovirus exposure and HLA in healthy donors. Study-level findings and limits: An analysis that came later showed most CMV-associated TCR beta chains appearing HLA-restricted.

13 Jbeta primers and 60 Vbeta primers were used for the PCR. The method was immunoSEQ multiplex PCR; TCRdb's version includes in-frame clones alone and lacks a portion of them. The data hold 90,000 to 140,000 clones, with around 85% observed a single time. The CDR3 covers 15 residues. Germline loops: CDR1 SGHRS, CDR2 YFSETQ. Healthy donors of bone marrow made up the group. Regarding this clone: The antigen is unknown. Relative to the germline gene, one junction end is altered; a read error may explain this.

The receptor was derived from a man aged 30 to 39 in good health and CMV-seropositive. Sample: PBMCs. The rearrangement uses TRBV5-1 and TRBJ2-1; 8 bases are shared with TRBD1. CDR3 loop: CASSYRDRLYNEQFF. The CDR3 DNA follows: TGTGCCAGCAGCTACCGGGACAGGCTATACAATGAGCAGTTCTTC.